This record covers a single T cell receptor beta chain. MiXCR, applied by TCRdb to the reads, yields one record per CDR3 protein. The table shows about 310,000 distinct CDR3 sequences, with roughly a sixth occurring only once. This entry comes from a study of T cell repertoires in cytomegalovirus infection. Sequencing used PBMCs. The sequence was obtained from a human donor in good health (CMV status not recorded). Some clones in this sample may be carry-over from other donors' samples.

This CDR3 reads CASSFGRAEETQYF. CDR3 sequence (DNA): TGTGCCAGCAGCTTTGGACGGGCCGAAGAGACCCAGTACTTC. The chain uses TRBV12-3 or TRBV12-4 and TRBJ2-5, with no clear D. This CDR3 comprises 14 residues. Trimming took 6 bases from V and 3 from J, leaving 14 bases between them.